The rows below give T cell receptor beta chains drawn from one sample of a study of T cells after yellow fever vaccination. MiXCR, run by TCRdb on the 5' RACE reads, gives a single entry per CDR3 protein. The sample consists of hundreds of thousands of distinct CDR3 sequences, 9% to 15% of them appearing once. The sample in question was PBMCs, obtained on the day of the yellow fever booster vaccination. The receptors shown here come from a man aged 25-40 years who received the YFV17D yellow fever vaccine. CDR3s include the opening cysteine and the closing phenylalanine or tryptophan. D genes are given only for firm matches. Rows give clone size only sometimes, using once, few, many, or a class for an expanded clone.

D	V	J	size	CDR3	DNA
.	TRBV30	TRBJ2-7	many	CAWSPPGEYEQYF	TGTGCCTGGAGCCCCCCGGGCGAATACGAGCAGTACTTC
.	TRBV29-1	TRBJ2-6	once	CSVGWNSGANVLTF	TGCAGCGTTGGCTGGAACTCTGGGGCCAACGTCCTGACTTTC
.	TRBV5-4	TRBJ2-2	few	CASSLAVGFGELFF	TGTGCCAGCAGCTTGGCGGTGGGTTTCGGGGAGCTGTTTTTT
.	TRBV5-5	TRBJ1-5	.	CASSLGRTDQPQHF	TGTGCCAGCAGCTTGGGCAGGACAGATCAGCCCCAGCATTTT
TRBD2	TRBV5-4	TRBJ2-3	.	CASSKGLAEDTQYF	TGTGCCAGCAGCAAGGGACTAGCGGAAGATACGCAGTATTTT
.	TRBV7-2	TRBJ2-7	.	CASSSFPGQSYRYEQYF	TGTGCCAGCAGCTCCTTCCCCGGACAGAGCTACCGCTACGAGCAGTACTTC
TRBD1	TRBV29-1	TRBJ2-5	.	CSVVGTEETQYF	TGCAGCGTTGTTGGGACAGAAGAGACCCAGTACTTC
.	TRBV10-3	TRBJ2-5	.	CAISEGAYQETQYF	TGTGCCATCAGTGAAGGAGCGTATCAAGAGACCCAGTACTTC
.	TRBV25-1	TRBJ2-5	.	CASSVDIAYQETQYF	TGTGCCAGCAGTGTTGACATAGCCTACCAAGAGACCCAGTACTTC
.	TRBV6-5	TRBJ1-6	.	CASRSLQGNSPLHF	TGTGCCAGCAGGTCGTTACAGGGTAATTCACCCCTCCACTTT
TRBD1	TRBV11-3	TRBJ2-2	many	CASSKQAGGSNTGELFF	TGTGCCAGCAGCAAACAAGCAGGGGGCTCGAACACCGGGGAGCTGTTTTTT
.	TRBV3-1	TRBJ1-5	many	CASSHRGVNQPQHF	TGTGCCAGCAGCCACAGAGGAGTAAATCAGCCCCAGCATTTT
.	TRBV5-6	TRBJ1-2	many	CASSLRGPTYGYTF	TGTGCCAGCAGCTTGCGAGGGCCTACCTATGGCTACACCTTC
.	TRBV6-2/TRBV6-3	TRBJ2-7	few	CASVNAPGDYFEQYF	TGTGCCAGCGTTAACGCCCCCGGGGATTATTTCGAGCAGTACTTC
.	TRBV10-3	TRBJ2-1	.	CAISEKGGSSYNEQFF	TGTGCCATCAGTGAAAAAGGAGGGAGCTCCTACAATGAGCAGTTCTTC
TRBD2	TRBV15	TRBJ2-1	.	CATSRPSGASYNEQFF	TGTGCCACCAGCAGACCTAGCGGAGCCTCCTACAATGAGCAGTTCTTC
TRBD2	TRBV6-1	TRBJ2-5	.	CASTAVWGGETQYF	TGTGCCAGCACCGCAGTGTGGGGAGGGGAGACCCAGTACTTC
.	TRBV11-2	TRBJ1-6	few	CASSETTSHSPLHF	TGTGCCAGCAGCGAGACAACTTCGCATTCACCCCTCCACTTT
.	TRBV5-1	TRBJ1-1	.	CASSIPGLGTEAFF	TGCGCCAGCAGCATACCAGGGTTAGGGACTGAAGCTTTCTTT
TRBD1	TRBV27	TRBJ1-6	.	CASSSGQANSPLHF	TGTGCCAGCAGTTCGGGACAGGCTAATTCACCCCTCCACTTT
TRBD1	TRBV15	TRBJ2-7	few	CATSRGGLRDRAYEQYF	TGTGCCACCAGCAGGGGGGGTCTCCGGGACAGGGCCTACGAGCAGTACTTC
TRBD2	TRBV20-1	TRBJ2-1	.	CSAPGGVGQFF	TGCAGTGCCCCGGGAGGGGTTGGTCAGTTCTTC
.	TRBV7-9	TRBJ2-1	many	CASSLGGSNEQFF	TGTGCCAGCAGCTTAGGGGGGTCCAATGAGCAGTTCTTC
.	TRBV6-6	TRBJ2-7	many	CASSPRGREQYF	TGTGCCAGCAGTCCCCGCGGGCGGGAGCAGTACTTC
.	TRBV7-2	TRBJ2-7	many	CASSFGNEQYF	TGCGCCAGCAGTTTCGGAAACGAGCAGTACTTC
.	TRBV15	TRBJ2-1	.	CATSRDGRQRAPHNEQFF	TGTGCCACCAGCAGAGATGGCAGACAGAGGGCTCCCCACAATGAGCAGTTCTTC
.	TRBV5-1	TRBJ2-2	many	CASSRSGRDTGELFF	TGCGCCAGCAGTCGGTCCGGGAGAGACACCGGGGAGCTGTTTTTT